Listed below are T cell receptor beta chains from one sample, sequenced in a study of shared clonotypes between healthy human individuals. The assay was immunoSEQ multiplex PCR, and TCRdb's table has in-frame clones only and misses some. In the table there are about 340,000 clones, roughly 70% of which are singletons. Input material: memory CD4+ T cells sorted from blood. The receptors were sampled from a man in his thirties or forties in good health. The CDR3 runs from the conserved cysteine through the conserved F or W. D genes are given only for firm matches. Where a row states a size, it is once, few, many or the class of an expanded clone; other rows omit it.

j_call,clone_size,v_call,d_call,cdr3_aa,cdr3_nt
TRBJ2-1,-,TRBV5-1,-,CASSLATTYNEQFF,TGCGCCAGCAGCTTGGCCACAACCTACAATGAGCAGTTCTTC
TRBJ2-3,-,TRBV2,-,CASSEAPRDTQYF,TGTGCCAGCAGTGAAGCCCCAAGAGATACGCAGTATTTT
TRBJ2-7,once,TRBV28,TRBD2,CASTLTSGGTYEQYF,TGTGCCAGCACCTTAACTAGCGGGGGAACCTACGAGCAGTACTTC
TRBJ1-4,-,TRBV2,-,CASSENLGLEEKLFF,TGTGCCAGCAGTGAGAATTTAGGGTTGGAGGAAAAACTGTTTTTT
TRBJ2-1,-,TRBV5-4,TRBD2,CASSPRDYYNEQFF,TGTGCCAGCAGCCCCCGGGACTACTACAATGAGCAGTTCTTC
TRBJ2-7,-,TRBV7-7,TRBD2,CASSSSSGSGQTKRYEQYF,TGTGCTAGCAGCTCATCTAGCGGGAGCGGCCAGACAAAGCGCTACGAGCAGTACTTC
TRBJ1-1,-,TRBV7-8,-,CASSLGRLAVNTEAFF,TGTGCCAGCAGCTTAGGTCGGTTAGCGGTGAACACTGAAGCTTTCTTT
TRBJ2-1,-,TRBV2,-,CASSKERGGNEQFF,TGTGCCAGCAGTAAGGAGAGGGGCGGGAATGAGCAGTTCTTC
TRBJ2-2,-,TRBV5-4,TRBD2,CASSSTSGSSTGELFF,TGTGCCAGCAGCTCGACTAGCGGGAGTAGCACCGGGGAGCTGTTTTTT
TRBJ2-5,-,TRBV5-4,TRBD2,CASSPRDYVRQETQYF,TGTGCCAGCAGCCCCCGGGACTACGTTCGCCAAGAGACCCAGTACTTC
TRBJ2-1,-,TRBV7-9,TRBD2,CASSWSGAMYNEQFF,TGTGCCAGCAGTTGGAGCGGGGCGATGTACAATGAGCAGTTCTTC
TRBJ1-2,-,TRBV18,-,CASSPQGGPNYGYTF,TGTGCCAGCTCACCACAGGGGGGACCTAACTATGGCTACACCTTC
TRBJ2-7,-,TRBV29-1,-,CSVVTGKQYF,TGCAGCGTTGTAACGGGGAAGCAGTACTTC
TRBJ2-1,-,TRBV7-8,TRBD2,CASSLAVAGGSYNEQFF,TGTGCCAGCAGCTTAGCGGTAGCGGGAGGATCTTACAATGAGCAGTTCTTC
TRBJ1-2,-,TRBV28,-,CASSQQIYGYTF,TGTGCCAGCAGCCAACAAATCTATGGCTACACCTTC
TRBJ2-5,-,TRBV6-5,-,CASRRPDKETQYF,TGTGCCAGCAGACGCCCTGACAAAGAGACCCAGTACTTC
TRBJ2-7,-,TRBV29-1,TRBD2,CSVAGSGRKYEQYF,TGCAGCGTTGCCGGTAGCGGGAGGAAGTACGAGCAGTACTTC
TRBJ2-7,-,TRBV6-1,-,CASLRQTGFAYEQYF,TGTGCCAGCTTAAGACAGACGGGTTTTGCCTACGAGCAGTACTTC
TRBJ2-7,once,TRBV6-5,-,CASSSMSSYEQYF,TGTGCCAGCAGTTCGATGAGCTCCTACGAGCAGTACTTC
TRBJ1-1,-,TRBV27,TRBD1,CASSPRQGTGTEAFF,TGTGCCAGCAGTCCTCGACAGGGTACGGGCACTGAAGCTTTCTTT
TRBJ1-2,once,TRBV7-2,-,CASRHGGWSASRGYTF,TGTGCCAGCAGGCACGGAGGGTGGTCGGCTTCTAGGGGCTACACCTTC
TRBJ1-3,-,TRBV10-2,-,CASSGPTGNTIYF,TGCGCCAGCAGTGGACCTACAGGAAACACCATATATTTT
TRBJ2-3,once,TRBV5-1,TRBD2,CASGSSGSFTDTQYF,TGCGCCAGCGGGTCTAGCGGGAGTTTCACAGATACGCAGTATTTT
TRBJ2-5,few,TRBV6-5,-,CASSPQLGETQYF,TGTGCCAGCAGCCCCCAGTTAGGGGAGACCCAGTACTTC
TRBJ2-1,-,TRBV7-9,-,CASKDLLLHNEQFF,TGTGCCAGCAAAGACCTCCTTCTACACAATGAGCAGTTCTTC
TRBJ2-2,few,TRBV5-4,-,CASSLRDTGELFF,TGTGCCAGCAGCCTACGGGACACCGGGGAGCTGTTTTTT
TRBJ2-1,-,TRBV4-2,TRBD2,CASSQGPWTSGTNEQFF,TGTGCCAGCAGCCAAGGTCCTTGGACTAGCGGCACTAATGAGCAGTTCTTC
TRBJ2-7,few,TRBV29-1,-,CSVANSWGRSYEQYF,TGCAGCGTAGCCAATTCATGGGGCAGGTCCTACGAGCAGTACTTC
TRBJ1-1,-,TRBV30,-,CAWSVRVGDTEAFF,TGTGCCTGGAGTGTACGAGTGGGTGACACTGAAGCTTTCTTT
TRBJ2-7,once,TRBV5-1,-,CASSWASSYEQYF,TGCGCCAGCAGCTGGGCCAGCTCCTACGAGCAGTACTTC
TRBJ1-1,-,TRBV5-1,-,CASSSWSNTEAFF,TGCGCCAGCAGCTCTTGGTCGAACACTGAAGCTTTCTTT
TRBJ2-1,once,TRBV29-1,TRBD2,CSVSPRTSGSGGNEQFF,TGCAGCGTTTCCCCCCGGACTAGCGGGAGCGGCGGCAATGAGCAGTTCTTC
TRBJ2-5,many,TRBV6-5,-,CASSYTQGPETQYF,TGTGCCAGCAGTTACACGCAAGGCCCCGAGACCCAGTACTTC
TRBJ1-5,-,TRBV19,-,CASSNSAGDRGAQHF,TGTGCCAGTAGTAACTCAGCAGGCGACCGGGGAGCCCAGCATTTT
TRBJ2-5,-,TRBV7-6,TRBD2,CASSLLAASGQQETQYF,TGTGCCAGCAGCTTACTTGCGGCTAGCGGGCAACAAGAGACCCAGTACTTC
TRBJ2-2,-,TRBV5-1,-,CASSWIGTANTGELFF,TGCGCCAGCAGCTGGATCGGGACTGCGAACACCGGGGAGCTGTTTTTT
TRBJ1-2,-,TRBV27,-,CASSLRDPNYGYTF,TGTGCCAGCAGTTTAAGGGATCCCAACTATGGCTACACCTTC
TRBJ2-1,-,TRBV7-9,TRBD2,CASTLVSGRTPSYNEQFF,TGTGCCAGCACCTTAGTAAGCGGGAGGACCCCCTCCTACAATGAGCAGTTCTTC
TRBJ2-7,-,TRBV28,TRBD2,CASTHLFSGATYEQYF,TGTGCCAGCACCCACTTATTTAGCGGGGCAACCTACGAGCAGTACTTC
TRBJ2-7,-,TRBV11-2,-,CASSSDFYEQYF,TGTGCCAGCAGCTCGGATTTCTACGAGCAGTACTTC
TRBJ2-1,-,TRBV7-3,TRBD2,CASSHQREGRKFF,TGTGCCAGCAGTCACCAGCGGGAGGGCCGTAAGTTCTTC
TRBJ2-7,-,TRBV18,-,CASSPDRGEQYF,TGTGCCAGCTCACCAGACAGAGGCGAGCAGTACTTC
TRBJ2-7,many,TRBV7-9,-,CASSPGSYYEQYF,TGTGCCAGCAGCCCCGGCAGCTACTACGAGCAGTACTTC
TRBJ2-5,-,TRBV9,-,CASSAYDRPQETQYF,TGTGCCAGCAGCGCCTACGACAGACCCCAAGAGACCCAGTACTTC